The 10 T cell receptor beta chains listed next were all sequenced from one sample in a study of cytomegalovirus exposure and HLA in healthy donors. The study ran its PCR with 60 Vbeta and 13 Jbeta primers. Clones were read by immunoSEQ multiplex PCR, and TCRdb kept only the in-frame ones, dropping some. The data show 200,000 to 250,000 clones, roughly 87% seen once. The source material was PBMCs. The receptors were gathered from a woman aged 40 to 50 in good health and CMV-seropositive.

This clone was found a few times. The chain joins TRBV29-1 to TRBJ1-2; 7 bases line up with TRBD1. V was clipped by 0 bases and J by 7 bases; unmatched bases: 8. The CDR3 covers 14 residues. Germline V gene data show CDR1 as SQVTM and CDR2 as ANQGSEA. CDR3 in amino acids: CSVEDLDRVGGYTF. The CDR3 DNA sequence: TGCAGCGTTGAAGACCTCGACAGGGTGGGTGGCTACACCTTC.

This clone is a singleton in its sample. This chain joins TRBV5-5 and TRBJ1-3; D unclear. The germline gives CDR1 SGHKS, CDR2 YYEKEE (reference sequence). The CDR3 runs to 13 residues. The V end was cut by 0 bases, the J end by 4 bases, with 5 bases between. The CDR3, as DNA: TGTGCCAGCAGCTTGGTCGGGGGAAACACCATATATTTT. Translated, it gives CASSLVGGNTIYF.

The genes are TRBV2 and TRBJ2-1; D is uncertain. CDR3 length: 12 residues. The germline V gene encodes CDR1 SNHLY and CDR2 FYNNEI. V was shortened by 7 bases and J by 5 bases, with 9 bases between the two germline ends. CDR3 amino acids: CASTLRDNEQFF. CDR3 nucleotide sequence: TGTGCCAGCACTCTACGGGACAATGAGCAGTTCTTC.

The CDR3 DNA reads TGTGCCAGCTCCCGGGACAGGACTAATGAGCAGTTCTTC. Residues: CASSRDRTNEQFF. The chain has TRBV18 and TRBJ2-1, with TRBD1 matching over 8 bases. V was clipped by 6 bases and J by 7 bases; unmatched bases: 5. The germline V gene encodes CDR1 KGHSH and CDR2 LQKENI. The CDR3 spans 13 residues.

The J gene is TRBJ1-1, the V gene TRBV7-8; D gene ambiguous. Looked up from germline, CDR1 is SGHVS and CDR2 is FQNEAQ. The length of the CDR3 is 14 residues. V shed 5 bases and J shed 3 bases, with 13 bases lying between them. CDR3 in amino acids: CASSVVTSDTEAFF. The CDR3 nucleotides are TGTGCCAGCAGCGTAGTAACAAGCGACACTGAAGCTTTCTTT.

This clone was detected only a few times. The chain is built from TRBV5-6 and TRBJ1-1, with TRBD1 matching over 8 bases. Unmatched junction bases numbered 12, after V lost 4 bases and J lost 4 bases. The CDR3 is 16 residues long. The germline CDR1 and CDR2 sequences are SGHDT and YYEEEE. CDR3 loop: CASSPGQGNLITEAFF. CDR3 bases: TGTGCCAGCAGCCCCGGACAGGGCAATTTGATCACTGAAGCTTTCTTT.

The V and J genes are TRBV9 and TRBJ1-2; 10 bases agree with TRBD1. This CDR3 comprises 15 residues. V dropped 3 bases and J dropped 4; count of bases not matched to a gene: 6. CDR1 and CDR2 from the germline V gene are SGDLS and YYNGEE. In nucleotides, the CDR3 is TGTGCCAGCAGCGGGGGGACAGGGGCCATCTATGGCTACACCTTC. Its translation: CASSGGTGAIYGYTF.

With regard to this clone: The identical CDR3 is also encoded by other nucleotide sequences in the sample. The chain recombines TRBV6-6 with TRBJ1-1; D gene ambiguous. V was trimmed by 8 bases and J by 4 bases, leaving 20 bases between them. Germline values: CDR1 MNHNY, CDR2 SVGAGI (reference sequence). This CDR3 has 15 amino acids. CDR3 in DNA: TGTGCCAGCCGCCCTCAAAACCGAGGTTTCACTGAAGCTTTCTTT. Protein sequence: CASRPQNRGFTEAFF.

The V gene is TRBV4-3, the J gene TRBJ1-6; D not certain. The CDR3 is 16 amino acids. V was cut by 0 bases and J by 0 bases, with 6 bases left in between. CDR1 and CDR2 (germline): LGHNA, YSLEER. The CDR3 DNA is TGCGCCAGCAGCCAAGATGGGAGCTCCTATAATTCACCCCTCCACTTT. This sequence encodes CASSQDGSSYNSPLHF.

The genes are TRBV7-8 and TRBJ2-7; 8 bases match TRBD2. CDR1 and CDR2 from the germline V gene are SGHVS and FQNEAQ. The CDR3 is 16 residues long. The V and J ends lost 2 bases and 1 base, in that order; junction bases with no gene match: 7. The chain's CDR3 is CASSLPREGLSYEQYF. The CDR3 bases are TGTGCCAGCAGCTTACCACGGGAGGGCCTATCCTACGAGCAGTACTTC.